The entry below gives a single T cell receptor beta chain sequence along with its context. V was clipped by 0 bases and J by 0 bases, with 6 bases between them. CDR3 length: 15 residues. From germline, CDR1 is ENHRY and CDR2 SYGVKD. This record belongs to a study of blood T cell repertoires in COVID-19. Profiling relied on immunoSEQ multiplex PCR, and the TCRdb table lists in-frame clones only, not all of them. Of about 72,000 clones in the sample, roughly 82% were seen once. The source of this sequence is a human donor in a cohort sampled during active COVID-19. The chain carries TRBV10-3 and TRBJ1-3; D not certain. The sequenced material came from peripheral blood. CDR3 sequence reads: CAISESLNSGNTIYF. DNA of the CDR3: TGTGCCATCAGTGAGTCGCTAAACTCTGGAAACACCATATATTTT.